Listed below are T cell receptor beta chains from one sample, sequenced in a study of regulatory T cells in long-lasting Graves disease. TCRdb reanalysed the multiplex PCR reads using MiXCR and keeps one entry per CDR3 protein. The sample includes some 300,000 distinct CDR3 sequences, roughly 21% of them seen just once. Sample: peripheral blood mononuclear cells (PBMCs), taken when the disease was refractory, from a patient treated with antithyroid drugs. The receptors were gathered from a female donor with Graves disease. Each CDR3 is given with its conserved first and last residue. D genes are given only for firm matches. The size entry is marked missing in some rows and otherwise reads once, few, many or a size class.

d_call: NA
clone_size: few
v_call: TRBV30
j_call: TRBJ1-5
cdr3_nt: TGTGCCTGGAGTGTAACTGGGACTCTCAAAAATCAGCCCCAGCATTTT
cdr3_aa: CAWSVTGTLKNQPQHF

d_call: TRBD2
clone_size: NA
v_call: TRBV6-1
j_call: TRBJ2-1
cdr3_nt: TGTGCCAGTGGACTAGCGGGAGGACGCGAGCAGTTCTTC
cdr3_aa: CASGLAGGREQFF

d_call: TRBD2
clone_size: NA
v_call: TRBV10-3
j_call: TRBJ2-3
cdr3_nt: TGTGCCACCGCCAAGGCGGGAGAGCCAGATACGCAGTATTTT
cdr3_aa: CATAKAGEPDTQYF

d_call: NA
clone_size: many
v_call: TRBV30
j_call: TRBJ1-1
cdr3_nt: TGTGCCTGGAGTTGGCGATATGAAGCTTTCTTT
cdr3_aa: CAWSWRYEAFF

d_call: NA
clone_size: few
v_call: TRBV9
j_call: TRBJ1-1
cdr3_nt: TGTGCCAGCAGCCTGACAGGTCTGGGCACTGAAGCTTTCTTT
cdr3_aa: CASSLTGLGTEAFF

d_call: TRBD2
clone_size: NA
v_call: TRBV15
j_call: TRBJ2-7
cdr3_nt: TGTGCCACCAGCAGATCCCCTAGCGGGAGTATTGGGGACGAGCAGTACTTC
cdr3_aa: CATSRSPSGSIGDEQYF

d_call: NA
clone_size: many
v_call: TRBV12-5
j_call: TRBJ1-6
cdr3_nt: TGTGCTAGTGTCTGGGGTTTAGCATCCTATAATTCACCCCTCCACTTT
cdr3_aa: CASVWGLASYNSPLHF

d_call: TRBD1
clone_size: NA
v_call: TRBV20-1
j_call: TRBJ2-7
cdr3_nt: TGCAGTACTAGAAGGACAGGGGTCTACGAGCAGTACTTC
cdr3_aa: CSTRRTGVYEQYF

d_call: NA
clone_size: NA
v_call: TRBV29-1
j_call: TRBJ2-1
cdr3_nt: TGCAGCTTTGGAGACAATAGGAATGAGCAGTTCTTC
cdr3_aa: CSFGDNRNEQFF

d_call: NA
clone_size: many
v_call: TRBV28
j_call: TRBJ2-2
cdr3_nt: TGTGCCAGCAGACGCGGGACCGCCGCGGTTACCGGGGAGCTGTTTTTT
cdr3_aa: CASRRGTAAVTGELFF

d_call: NA
clone_size: few
v_call: TRBV3-1
j_call: TRBJ1-5
cdr3_nt: TGTGCCAGCAGCCAAGATTGGTCCAATGCTCAGCCCCAGCATTTT
cdr3_aa: CASSQDWSNAQPQHF

d_call: NA
clone_size: many
v_call: TRBV20-1
j_call: TRBJ2-7
cdr3_nt: TGCAGTGCTTATACCCCTGACAGATCCTACGAGCAGTACTTC
cdr3_aa: CSAYTPDRSYEQYF

d_call: NA
clone_size: many
v_call: TRBV12-3/TRBV12-4
j_call: TRBJ1-1
cdr3_nt: TGTGCCAGCACCCATCTTGGGAATAGGTCTGAAGCTTTCTTT
cdr3_aa: CASTHLGNRSEAFF

d_call: NA
clone_size: NA
v_call: TRBV4-3
j_call: TRBJ1-2
cdr3_nt: TGCGCCAGCAGTCGGGACGCTGGAGGGTTGGACTATGGCTACACCTTC
cdr3_aa: CASSRDAGGLDYGYTF

d_call: NA
clone_size: many
v_call: TRBV2
j_call: TRBJ1-2
cdr3_nt: TGTGCCAGCATCAGCGGGTTGTATGGCTACACCTTC
cdr3_aa: CASISGLYGYTF

d_call: NA
clone_size: NA
v_call: TRBV30
j_call: TRBJ2-2
cdr3_nt: TGTGCCTGGAGAACGAGGGGCGCACACACCGGGGAGCTGTTTTTT
cdr3_aa: CAWRTRGAHTGELFF

d_call: NA
clone_size: many
v_call: TRBV28
j_call: TRBJ1-5
cdr3_nt: TGTGCCAGCAGTCCCGCGTGGCAGCCCCAGCATTTT
cdr3_aa: CASSPAWQPQHF

d_call: NA
clone_size: few
v_call: TRBV20-1
j_call: TRBJ1-6
cdr3_nt: TGCAGTGCTAGAGAGGCAGGGGCTTCACCCCTCCACTTT
cdr3_aa: CSAREAGASPLHF

d_call: NA
clone_size: many
v_call: TRBV10-3
j_call: TRBJ2-7
cdr3_nt: TGTGCCATCAGTGAGCGGTACGAGCAGTACTTC
cdr3_aa: CAISERYEQYF

d_call: NA
clone_size: few
v_call: TRBV5-8
j_call: TRBJ2-7
cdr3_nt: TGTGCCAGCAGCTTCCGGGGCCGCGGGCAGTACTTC
cdr3_aa: CASSFRGRGQYF

d_call: TRBD1
clone_size: many
v_call: TRBV13
j_call: TRBJ1-2
cdr3_nt: TGTGCCAGCAGCCCCGTGGGACAGCTCTATGGCTACACCTTC
cdr3_aa: CASSPVGQLYGYTF

d_call: TRBD2
clone_size: many
v_call: TRBV20-1
j_call: TRBJ2-2
cdr3_nt: TGCAGTGCTAGTGGGACTAGCAACACCGGGGAGCTGTTTTTT
cdr3_aa: CSASGTSNTGELFF

d_call: TRBD1
clone_size: NA
v_call: TRBV20-1
j_call: TRBJ1-4
cdr3_nt: TGCAGTGCTGGGACAGCAAATGAAAAACTGTTTTTT
cdr3_aa: CSAGTANEKLFF

d_call: NA
clone_size: few
v_call: TRBV18
j_call: TRBJ1-6
cdr3_nt: TGTGCCAGCTCACATGAGGGTTCCTATAATTCACCCCTCCACTTT
cdr3_aa: CASSHEGSYNSPLHF

d_call: TRBD2
clone_size: NA
v_call: TRBV7-2
j_call: TRBJ2-7
cdr3_nt: TGTGCCAGCAGCTCGCCGACTAGCGGGAGAATTCACGAGCAGTACTTC
cdr3_aa: CASSSPTSGRIHEQYF

d_call: NA
clone_size: many
v_call: TRBV7-2
j_call: TRBJ2-7
cdr3_nt: TGTGCCAGCAGCTTACCACAGGCTAGGGAGCAGTACTTC
cdr3_aa: CASSLPQAREQYF

d_call: NA
clone_size: many
v_call: TRBV7-9
j_call: TRBJ1-2
cdr3_nt: TGTGCCAGCAGCTTAGCGACGGGTCCATTCTATGGCTACACCTTC
cdr3_aa: CASSLATGPFYGYTF

d_call: NA
clone_size: NA
v_call: TRBV11-2
j_call: TRBJ2-2
cdr3_nt: TGTGCCAGCAGCCAGGACTCACCTACGAACACCGGGGAGCTGTTTTTT
cdr3_aa: CASSQDSPTNTGELFF

d_call: TRBD2
clone_size: NA
v_call: TRBV6-2/TRBV6-3
j_call: TRBJ2-3
cdr3_nt: TGTGCCAGCCACGGCAGCGGGAGGGGAGATACGCAGTATTTT
cdr3_aa: CASHGSGRGDTQYF

d_call: NA
clone_size: few
v_call: TRBV6-1
j_call: TRBJ2-7
cdr3_nt: TGTGCCAGCAGTGACCCTTGGGAGGAGCTGTACGAGCAGTACTTC
cdr3_aa: CASSDPWEELYEQYF

d_call: NA
clone_size: many
v_call: TRBV28
j_call: TRBJ2-7
cdr3_nt: TGTGCCAGCAGTTTACGGGAAAAGGCCTACGAGCAGTACTTC
cdr3_aa: CASSLREKAYEQYF

d_call: TRBD1
clone_size: many
v_call: TRBV7-9
j_call: TRBJ1-5
cdr3_nt: TGTGCCAGCAGCCTAGGACAGGGGGGACAGCCCCAGCATTTT
cdr3_aa: CASSLGQGGQPQHF

d_call: TRBD1
clone_size: many
v_call: TRBV27
j_call: TRBJ1-1
cdr3_nt: TGTGCCAGCAGTAAACAGGGGGCTCGGGCTTTCTTT
cdr3_aa: CASSKQGARAFF